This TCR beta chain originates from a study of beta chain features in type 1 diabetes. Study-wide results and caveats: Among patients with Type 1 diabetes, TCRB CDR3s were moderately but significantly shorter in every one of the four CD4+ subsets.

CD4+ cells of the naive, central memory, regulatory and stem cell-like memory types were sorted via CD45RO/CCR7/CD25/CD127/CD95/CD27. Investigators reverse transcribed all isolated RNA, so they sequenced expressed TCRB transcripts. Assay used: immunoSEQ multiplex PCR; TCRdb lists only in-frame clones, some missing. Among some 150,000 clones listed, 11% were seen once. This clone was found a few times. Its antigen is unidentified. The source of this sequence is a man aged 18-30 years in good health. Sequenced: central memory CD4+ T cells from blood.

The CDR3 sequence is CASSPTDSYNEQFF. In DNA, the CDR3 is TGTGCCAGCAGTCCAACCGACTCCTACAATGAGCAGTTCTTC. The chain uses TRBV7-8 and TRBJ2-1; no firm D call. This CDR3 region has 14 residues. Germline V gene sequence: CDR1 SGHVS, CDR2 FQNEAQ. The V and J ends lost 6 bases and 0 bases respectively, with 9 bases between them.